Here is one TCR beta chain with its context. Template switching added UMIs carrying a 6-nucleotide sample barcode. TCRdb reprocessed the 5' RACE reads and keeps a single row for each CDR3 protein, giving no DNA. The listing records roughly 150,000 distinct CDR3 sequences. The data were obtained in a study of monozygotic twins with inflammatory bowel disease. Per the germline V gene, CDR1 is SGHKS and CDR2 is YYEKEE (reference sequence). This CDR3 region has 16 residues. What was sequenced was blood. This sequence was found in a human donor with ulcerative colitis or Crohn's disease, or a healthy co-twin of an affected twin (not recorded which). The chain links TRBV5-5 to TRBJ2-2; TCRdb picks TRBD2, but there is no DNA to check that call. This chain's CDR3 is CASSLGRAPNTGELFF.